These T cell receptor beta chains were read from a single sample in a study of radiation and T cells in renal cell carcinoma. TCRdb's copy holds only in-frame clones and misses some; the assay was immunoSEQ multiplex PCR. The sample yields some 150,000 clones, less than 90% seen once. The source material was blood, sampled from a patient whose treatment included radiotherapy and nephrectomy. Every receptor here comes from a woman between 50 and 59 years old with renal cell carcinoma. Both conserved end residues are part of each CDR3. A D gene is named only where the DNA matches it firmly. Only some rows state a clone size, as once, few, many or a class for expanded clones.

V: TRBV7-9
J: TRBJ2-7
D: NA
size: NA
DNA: TGTGCCAGCAGCTTAGGGATAGCCTACGAGCAGTACTTC
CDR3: CASSLGIAYEQYF

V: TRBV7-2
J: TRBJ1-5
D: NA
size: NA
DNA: TGTGCCAGCAGCTTGAACAGGGACGATCAGCCCCAGCATTTT
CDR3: CASSLNRDDQPQHF

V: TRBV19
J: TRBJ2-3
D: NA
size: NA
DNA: TGTGCCAGTAGTATTGCGGACTTTCACACAGATACGCAGTATTTT
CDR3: CASSIADFHTDTQYF

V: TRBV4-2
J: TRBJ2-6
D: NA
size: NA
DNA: TGTGCCAGCAGCCAACCTGGGGCCAACGTCCTGACTTTC
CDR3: CASSQPGANVLTF

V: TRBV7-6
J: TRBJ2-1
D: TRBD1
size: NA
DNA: TGTGCCAGCAGCCCAAACCGGGACAGCTACAATGAGCAGTTCTTC
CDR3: CASSPNRDSYNEQFF

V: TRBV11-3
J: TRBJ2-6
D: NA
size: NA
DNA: TGTGCCAGCACCGACGGCTCTGGGGCCAACGTCCTGACTTTC
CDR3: CASTDGSGANVLTF

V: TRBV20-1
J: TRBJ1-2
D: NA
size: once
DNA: TGCAGTGCTAGGGGGGACTATGGCTACACCTTC
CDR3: CSARGDYGYTF

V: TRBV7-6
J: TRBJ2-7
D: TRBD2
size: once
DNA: TGTGCCAGCAGCCAGGGGACTAGCGGGCTGTCCTACGAGCAGTACTTC
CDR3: CASSQGTSGLSYEQYF

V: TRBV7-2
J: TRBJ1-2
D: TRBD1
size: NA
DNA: TGTGCCAGCAGCCTGACAGGGGGCAACTATGGCTACACCTTC
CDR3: CASSLTGGNYGYTF

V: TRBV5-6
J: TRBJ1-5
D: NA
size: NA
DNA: TGTGCCAGCAGCGGAGGAAGACACGCACTTGATCAGCCCCAGCATTTT
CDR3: CASSGGRHALDQPQHF

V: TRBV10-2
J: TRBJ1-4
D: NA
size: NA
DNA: TGCGCCAGCAGCGGGTCGGAGGAGAGGGAAAAACTGTTTTTT
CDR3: CASSGSEEREKLFF

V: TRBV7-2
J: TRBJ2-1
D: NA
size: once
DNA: TGTGCCAGCAGCAGGGACCCAAACAATGAGCAGTTCTTC
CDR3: CASSRDPNNEQFF

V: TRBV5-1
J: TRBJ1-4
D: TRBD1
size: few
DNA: TGCGCCAGCAGCCAGGGGGGACGAGACGGAAAACTGTTTTTT
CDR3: CASSQGGRDGKLFF

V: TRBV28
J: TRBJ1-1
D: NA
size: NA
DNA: TGTGCCAGCAGTTTATCAGCCGGGCCAAAATTT
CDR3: CASSLSAGPKF

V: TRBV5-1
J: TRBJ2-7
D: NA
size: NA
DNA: TGCGCCAGCAGCCCACCGGGACGGTCGAGCTCCTACGAGCAGTACTTC
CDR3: CASSPPGRSSSYEQYF

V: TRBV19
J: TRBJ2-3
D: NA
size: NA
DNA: TGTGCCAGTAGTATCCCGGGAGTTACAGATACGCAGTATTTT
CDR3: CASSIPGVTDTQYF

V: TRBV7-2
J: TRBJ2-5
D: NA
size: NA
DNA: TGTGCCAGCAGCTTCGGGAGTGCGGAGACCCAGTACTTC
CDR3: CASSFGSAETQYF

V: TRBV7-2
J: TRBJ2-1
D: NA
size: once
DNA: TGTGCCAGCAGCTTAATGGGTTGGGGGGCTGGGGAGCAGTTCTTC
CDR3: CASSLMGWGAGEQFF

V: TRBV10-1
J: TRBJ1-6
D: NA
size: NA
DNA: TGCGCCAGCAGTGAGAGGGGGGATTCACCCCTCCACTTT
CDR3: CASSERGDSPLHF

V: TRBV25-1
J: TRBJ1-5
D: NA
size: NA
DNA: TGTGCCAGCAGTGAGTCGGGGGTGTTAAATCAGCCCCAGCATTTT
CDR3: CASSESGVLNQPQHF

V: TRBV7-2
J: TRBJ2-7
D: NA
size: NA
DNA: TGTGCCAGCAGCTTAGCGGGGGTCCCATCCTACGAGCAGTACTTC
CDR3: CASSLAGVPSYEQYF

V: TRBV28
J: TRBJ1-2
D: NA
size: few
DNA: TGTGCCAGCAGATACGGTAGGGGGGGCTACACCTTC
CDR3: CASRYGRGGYTF

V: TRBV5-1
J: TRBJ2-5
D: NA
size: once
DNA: TGCGCCAGCAGCTTGGGCCAGGTCCGCCCGGGGCAAGAGACCCAGTACTTC
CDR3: CASSLGQVRPGQETQYF